The T cell receptor beta chain under discussion was sequenced for a study of T cell responses to AZD1222 COVID-19 vaccine. Findings and limits, study-wide: Most donors were white British, females outnumbered males, and clonal diversity was possibly underestimated.

This CDR3 comprises 14 residues. The germline gives CDR1 MNHEY, CDR2 SVGAGI. Trimming cost V 7 bases and J 7 bases; bases outside gene matches: 12. Profiling relied on immunoSEQ multiplex PCR, and the TCRdb table lists in-frame clones only, not all of them. The sample has around 150,000 clones; 90% to 95% are singletons. In the case of this clone: The target antigen is unknown.

This clonotype was obtained from an adult in good health. The source material was peripheral blood, sampled on day 0 of AZD1222 vaccination. The chain recombines TRBV6-5 with TRBJ1-2; 7 positions match TRBD1. The chain's CDR3 is CASTEGTDYGGYTF. CDR3 sequence (DNA): TGTGCCAGCACCGAGGGGACAGATTACGGTGGCTACACCTTC.